This T cell receptor (beta chain) is drawn from a study of blood T cell repertoires in COVID-19. Study details: Samples came from the United States, Italy and Spain, spanning acute and convalescent COVID-19. Sources were T cells, B-cell-depleted T cells, or PBMCs; the material itself was cDNA or gDNA.

Membership in each cohort depended on participant-reported clinical history. Per the original data handling: The assay estimated nucleated cells by amplifying reference gene primers. The data were produced by immunoSEQ multiplex PCR, yet TCRdb's version contains in-frame clones alone and is incomplete. Clonal size and the V and J genes are those of that table, whereas D and trimming came from the DNA. In the table there are under 250,000 clones, approximately 80% of which are singletons. The clonotype originates from a man aged 30 to 39 with acute COVID-19. Sequencing was performed on PBMCs or T cells enriched from blood (not recorded which).

Here the CDR3 reads CASSDSSTPIYTF. CDR3 sequence (DNA): TGTGCCAGCTCGGACAGCAGCACTCCCATCTACACCTTC. The chain couples TRBV7-3 to TRBJ1-2; possible D gene TRBD1, 6 bases. V dropped 8 bases and J dropped 10 bases, with 20 bases sitting between them. CDR3 size: 13 residues. Germline V CDR1 and CDR2: SGHTA, FQGTGA.